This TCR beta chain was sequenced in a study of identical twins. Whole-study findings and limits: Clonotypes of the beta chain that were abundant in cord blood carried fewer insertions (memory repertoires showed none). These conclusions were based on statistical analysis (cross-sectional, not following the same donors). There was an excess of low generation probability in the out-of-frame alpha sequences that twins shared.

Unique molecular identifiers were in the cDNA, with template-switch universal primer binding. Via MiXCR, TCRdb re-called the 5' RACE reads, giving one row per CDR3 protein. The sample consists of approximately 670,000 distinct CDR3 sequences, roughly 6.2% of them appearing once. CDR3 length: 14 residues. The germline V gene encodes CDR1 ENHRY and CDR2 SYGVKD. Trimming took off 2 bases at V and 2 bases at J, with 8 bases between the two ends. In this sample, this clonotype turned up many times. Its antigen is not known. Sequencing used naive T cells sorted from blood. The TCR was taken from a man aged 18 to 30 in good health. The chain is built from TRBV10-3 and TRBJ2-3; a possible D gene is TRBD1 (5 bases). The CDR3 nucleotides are TGTGCCATCAGTGAGCAGGGAATCACAGATACGCAGTATTTT. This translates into CAISEQGITDTQYF.